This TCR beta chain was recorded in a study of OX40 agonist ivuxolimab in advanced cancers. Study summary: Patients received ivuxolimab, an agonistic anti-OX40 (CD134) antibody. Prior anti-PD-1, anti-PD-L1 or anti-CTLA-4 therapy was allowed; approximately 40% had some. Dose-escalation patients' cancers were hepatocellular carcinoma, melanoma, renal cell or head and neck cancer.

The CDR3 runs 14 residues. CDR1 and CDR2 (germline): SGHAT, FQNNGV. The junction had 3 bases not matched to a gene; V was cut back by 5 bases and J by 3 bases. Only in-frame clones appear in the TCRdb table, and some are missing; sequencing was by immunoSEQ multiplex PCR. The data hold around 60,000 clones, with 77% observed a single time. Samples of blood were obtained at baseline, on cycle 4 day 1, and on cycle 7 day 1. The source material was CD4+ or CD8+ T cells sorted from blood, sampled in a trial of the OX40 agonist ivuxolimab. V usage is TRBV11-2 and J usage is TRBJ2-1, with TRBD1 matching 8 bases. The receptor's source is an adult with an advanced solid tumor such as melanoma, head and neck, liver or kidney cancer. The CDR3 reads CASSTDRVYNEQFF. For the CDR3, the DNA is TGTGCCAGCAGCACGGACAGGGTCTACAATGAGCAGTTCTTC.